One and the same sample provided the 22 T cell receptor beta chains below, sequenced in a study of Ad26.COV2.S vaccination and SARS-CoV-2 variants. Assay: immunoSEQ multiplex PCR; the TCRdb copy retains only in-frame clones and omits some. The table lists 400,000 or so clones, more than 85% of them singletons. Treatment described: around 19 received Ad26.COV2.S at low or high dose, single or two shots; 5 received placebo; per-sample allocation not given. Collection of the samples took place on day 63 after the first injection of vaccine or placebo. The sample was peripheral blood, taken in a trial of Ad26.COV2.S vaccine versus placebo. The receptors originated from a person between 18 and 60 years old who received the Ad26.COV2.S COVID-19 vaccine or a placebo.

The rearrangement joins TRBV29-1 to TRBJ2-1; TRBD2 is a possible D gene (6 bases). V lost 4 bases, J lost 4 bases, and 17 bases lay in between. Looked up from germline, CDR1 is SQVTM and CDR2 is ANQGSEA. CDR3 length: 15 residues. The CDR3 nucleotides are TGCAGCGTTGCTCTAGTTACCGCGGGATACAATGAGCAGTTCTTC. This translates into CSVALVTAGYNEQFF.

The chain links TRBV10-1 to TRBJ2-1, with D uncertain. V was trimmed by 0 bases and J by 1 base, leaving 1 base between them. Germline V lookup: CDR1 WNHNN, CDR2 SYGVQD (reference sequence). This CDR3 is 13 amino acids long. The CDR3 spells CASSESSYNEQFF. CDR3 in DNA: TGCGCCAGCAGTGAGTCTTCCTACAATGAGCAGTTCTTC.

The chain is built from TRBV19 and TRBJ1-5; weak D call: TRBD1 (6 bases). CDR1 and CDR2 from the germline V gene are LNHDA and SQIVND (reference sequence). V was trimmed by 5 bases and J by 0 bases, leaving 17 bases between them. This CDR3 region has 17 residues. CDR3 bases: TGTGCCAGTAGTTACCCAGGGGCAGGGGATAGCAATCAGCCCCAGCATTTT. Residues: CASSYPGAGDSNQPQHF.

The CDR3 region is CASSVGQGRGNQPQHF. CDR3 in DNA: TGTGCCAGCAGTGTTGGACAGGGGCGAGGGAATCAGCCCCAGCATTTT. The chain is built from TRBV6-1 and TRBJ1-5; TRBD1 matches 9 bases. J was trimmed by 4 bases and V by 4 bases; bases with no gene match: 8. The CDR3 consists of 16 residues. Germline CDR1 MNHNS, CDR2 SASEGT.

The CDR3 coding sequence is TGCGCCAGCAGCTTGGTTATCACAGGAGGGGAGCAGTACTTC. This sequence encodes CASSLVITGGEQYF. The chain carries TRBV5-1 and TRBJ2-7, with a weak D call TRBD2 (6 bases). Germline CDR1 is SGHRS and CDR2 is YFSETQ. V was cut by 0 bases and J by 7 bases, with 14 bases left in between. The CDR3 is 14 amino acids.

In the case of this clone: The sample carries other DNA sequences with the same CDR3. V is TRBV11-2 and J is TRBJ1-2; D gene unclear. The V and J ends lost 3 bases and 0 bases respectively, with 8 bases between them. The CDR3 has 14 amino acids. CDR1 and CDR2 (germline): SGHAT, FQNNGV. CDR3 DNA sequence: TGTGCCAGCAGCTTGGGCACAGCTAACTATGGCTACACCTTC. Residues: CASSLGTANYGYTF.

This clone was detected only once. The chain is built from TRBV2 and TRBJ1-4; 8 bases fit TRBD1. The CDR3 contains 15 residues. Per the germline V gene, CDR1 is SNHLY and CDR2 is FYNNEI. V lost 4 bases and J lost 4; bases outside the gene matches: 5. This CDR3 is CASSGRTGNNEKLFF. CDR3 DNA sequence: TGTGCCAGCAGTGGCCGGACAGGGAATAATGAAAAACTGTTTTTT.

This clone has just a few counts. This chain uses TRBV5-1 with TRBJ1-2, with D possibly TRBD1 on 6 matching bases. Between the trimmed V and J ends, which lost 6 bases and 2 bases, there was a span of 8 bases. The CDR3 is made up of 12 amino acids. CDR1 and CDR2 from the germline V gene are SGHRS and YFSETQ. The CDR3 sequence is CASKGENYGYTF. CDR3 coding DNA: TGCGCCAGCAAGGGGGAAAACTATGGCTACACCTTC.

This clone was seen a handful of times. This chain connects TRBV12-3 or TRBV12-4 to TRBJ2-5; D assignment may be TRBD1 or TRBD2 (5 bases each). The V gene lost 3 bases and the J gene lost 0 bases, with 5 bases spanning the gap. This CDR3 has 13 amino acids. In DNA, the CDR3 is TGTGCCAGCAGTTTGGGGGACCAAGAGACCCAGTACTTC. This encodes CASSLGDQETQYF.

The J gene is TRBJ1-2, the V gene TRBV6-6, with D possibly being TRBD1 (6 bases). This CDR3 has 15 residues. The V end lost 2 bases, the J end lost 3 bases, and 13 bases lay between the germline ends. Looked up from germline, CDR1 is MNHNY and CDR2 is SVGAGI (reference sequence). Here the CDR3 DNA reads TGTGCCAGCAGTTACAATTACAGGGATGACTATGGCTACACCTTC. Translation gives CASSYNYRDDYGYTF.

The rearrangement links TRBV14 to TRBJ1-3; the D gene is possibly TRBD1 (5 bases). The germline V gene encodes CDR1 SGHDN and CDR2 FVKESK. V gave up 0 bases and J gave up 1 base, with 10 bases separating them. The CDR3 is 16 residues long. CDR3 DNA: TGTGCCAGCAGCCAAGACGCAGGGCCGTCTGGAAACACCATATATTTT. It encodes CASSQDAGPSGNTIYF.

V usage is TRBV5-4 and J usage is TRBJ1-2, with D perhaps TRBD1 (5 bases). Trimming pared 4 bases from V and 4 bases from J, leaving 14 bases between. Germline CDR1 and CDR2: SGHNT and YYREEE (reference sequence). CDR3 length: 14 residues. DNA for the CDR3: TGTGCCAGCAGCCGCGGGGGAAACCCCTATGGCTACACCTTC. It yields the protein CASSRGGNPYGYTF.

This chain joins TRBV9 and TRBJ2-1; 8 nucleotides agree with TRBD2. Unmatched junction bases numbered 6, after V lost 3 bases and J lost 4 bases. CDR3 size: 15 residues. The germline CDR1 and CDR2 sequences are SGDLS and YYNGEE. In nucleotides, the CDR3 is TGTGCCAGCAGCGAGTCGGGACTAGAGTACAATGAGCAGTTCTTC. Residues: CASSESGLEYNEQFF.

The chain is built from TRBV11-3 and TRBJ1-4; the D is unclear. Deletions cut 5 bases from V and 8 bases from J, with 15 bases between. CDR1 and CDR2 from the germline V gene are SGHNT and YENEEA. The CDR3 is made up of 14 amino acids. The CDR3 sequence is CASSPPARREKLFF. CDR3 in DNA: TGTGCCAGCAGCCCCCCGGCTCGGCGAGAAAAACTGTTTTTT.

This clone was seen once. The V gene is TRBV5-5, the J gene TRBJ2-3; TRBD2 matches 7 bases. This CDR3 spans 13 amino acids. Germline CDR1 SGHKS, CDR2 YYEKEE (reference sequence). V lost 5 bases to trimming and J lost 10 bases; unmatched junction nucleotides: 10. The CDR3 DNA reads TGTGCCAGCAGTTGGGAGGGAAGTTTGGCGCAGTATTTT. Translation: CASSWEGSLAQYF.

As concerns this clone: One end of the junction does not line up with germline, which may come from a read error. The chain is built from TRBV19 and TRBJ2-1; possible D gene TRBD2, 6 bases. The CDR3 consists of 15 residues. From germline, CDR1 is LNHDA and CDR2 SQIVND (reference sequence). CDR3 in DNA: TGTGCCAGTAGTAACGCCCGGGACTCCGACAATGAGCAGTTCTTC. Its protein is CASSNARDSDNEQFF.

A word on this clone: The same CDR3 arises from other DNA sequences in this sample as well. The CDR3 nucleotides are TGTGCCAGCAGTGAAGAAGGGGGGGTGAACACTGAAGCTTTCTTT. Translating gives CASSEEGGVNTEAFF. The chain has TRBV6-1 and TRBJ1-1, with D possibly matching TRBD1 (6 bases). With 1 base removed from V and 0 bases from J, the gap between germline ends came to 9 bases. The CDR3 runs to 15 residues. Looked up from germline, CDR1 is MNHNS and CDR2 is SASEGT.

V gene TRBV15 combines with J gene TRBJ1-4; 7 nucleotides match TRBD1. The CDR3 sequence is 16 residues long. Trimming took 1 base from V and 7 from J; bases not matched to a gene: 9. From germline, CDR1 is LNHNV and CDR2 YYDKDF (reference sequence). The CDR3 loop reads CATSRVLGGGGEKLFF. In DNA form, the CDR3 reads TGTGCCACCAGCAGAGTGTTGGGAGGGGGCGGTGAAAAACTGTTTTTT.

The J gene is TRBJ2-7, the V gene TRBV6-6; possibly TRBD2 for D (6 bases). The CDR3 totals 14 residues. Trimming stripped 5 bases from V and 4 bases from J, with 15 bases between. Germline-derived CDR1 and CDR2 are MNHNY and SVGAGI (reference sequence). The CDR3 DNA reads TGTGCCAGCAGTACGCGTTCGGGGGTTTACGAGCAGTACTTC. It encodes CASSTRSGVYEQYF.

The chain couples TRBV11-2 to TRBJ2-7, with TRBD1 matching over 8 bases. CDR3 length: 13 amino acids. The germline gives CDR1 SGHAT, CDR2 FQNNGV. Trimming cost V 5 bases and J 6 bases; bases outside gene matches: 6. This CDR3 is CASSPGQGSEQYF. The CDR3 coding sequence is TGTGCCAGCAGCCCCGGACAGGGCAGCGAGCAGTACTTC.

The rearrangement uses TRBV4-1 and TRBJ2-5; D not resolved. The CDR3 is 13 residues long. Trimming cost V 1 base and J 1 base, with 4 bases left between them. Germline V CDR1 and CDR2: MGHRA, YSYEKL. In DNA, the CDR3 is TGCGCCAGCAGCCAAGGCAGCCAAGAGACCCAGTACTTC. Translation gives CASSQGSQETQYF.

CDR3 amino acids: CASSSPGSAREQYF. For the CDR3, the DNA is TGTGCCAGCAGCTCCCCTGGTTCTGCCCGCGAGCAGTACTTC. The chain combines TRBV7-9 with TRBJ2-7, with D unresolved. V gave up 4 bases and J gave up 6 bases, with 16 bases separating them. Germline CDR1 reads SEHNR; CDR2 reads FQNEAQ (reference sequence). The CDR3 consists of 14 residues.